These 12 T cell receptor beta chains originate from one sample sequenced in a study of CD8 T cells in Susac syndrome. Random hexamers primed reverse transcription of about 0.5 to 1 ug RNA. One entry per CDR3 protein, called by TCRdb with MiXCR from the immunoSEQ multiplex PCR reads. The top ten clones hold more than 0.13% of a sample with some 170,000 distinct CDR3 sequences, 85% to 95% of them seen once. The material sequenced was CD4+ T cells from PBMCs. These receptors were taken from a human donor in good health.

V is TRBV19 and J is TRBJ1-5; the D is unclear. The V end was cut by 7 bases, the J end by 9 bases, with 19 bases between. Per germline, CDR1 LNHDA and CDR2 SQIVND (reference sequence). The CDR3 totals 14 residues. CDR3 in amino acids: CASKGGQAAGPQHF. The CDR3 DNA follows: TGTGCCAGTAAGGGTGGGCAAGCCGCCGGGCCCCAGCATTTT.

V gene TRBV20-1 combines with J gene TRBJ2-2; 9 nucleotides line up with TRBD1. The CDR3 loop spans 16 amino acids. CDR1 is DFQATT, CDR2 SNEGSKA, per germline (reference sequence). V was pared by 2 bases and J by 3 bases, with 7 bases of the junction left unmatched. Here the CDR3 reads CSARTSGTGHTGELFF. The CDR3 nucleotides read TGCAGTGCTAGAACTTCTGGGACAGGGCACACCGGGGAGCTGTTTTTT.

This clonotype was counted a single time. The chain links TRBV20-1 to TRBJ1-2; 9 bases are shared with TRBD1. Germline V gives CDR1 DFQATT, CDR2 SNEGSKA (reference sequence). The CDR3 runs to 17 residues. V shed 5 bases and J 4 bases; nucleotides not matched to a gene: 17. The CDR3 reads CSAAPQGATLLGYGYTF. Here the CDR3 DNA reads TGCAGTGCTGCCCCACAGGGGGCCACACTTCTAGGCTATGGCTACACCTTC.

The genes are TRBV25-1 and TRBJ1-2; 8 positions match TRBD1. The J segment lost 8 bases and the V segment lost 4 bases, leaving 6 bases of the junction unmatched. CDR1 MGHDK and CDR2 SYGVNS come from the germline V gene. The CDR3 totals 13 residues. The CDR3 DNA reads TGTGCCAGCAGTGGATACAGGGGGGGAGGCTACACCTTC. Translation: CASSGYRGGGYTF.

V is TRBV10-3 and J is TRBJ1-2; D is ambiguous. The CDR3 has 14 residues. Between the trimmed V and J ends, which lost 2 bases and 4 bases, there was a span of 11 bases. CDR1 is ENHRY, CDR2 SYGVKD, per germline. DNA of the CDR3: TGTGCCATCAGTGAGCTAGGAACCATCTATGGCTACACCTTC. Amino acid sequence: CAISELGTIYGYTF.

This clonotype has only one observation. The chain joins TRBV5-1 to TRBJ2-2; 7 bases map to TRBD1. Germline CDR1 reads SGHRS; CDR2 reads YFSETQ. The V segment lost 4 bases and the J segment 3 bases; nucleotides outside the gene matches: 6. The CDR3 is made up of 15 amino acids. DNA for the CDR3: TGCGCCAGCAGCCCATCTACAGGGGACACCGGGGAGCTGTTTTTT. This encodes CASSPSTGDTGELFF.

V and J are TRBV7-2 and TRBJ1-2; 11 bases fit TRBD1. The CDR3 length is 16 residues. CDR1 is SGHTA, CDR2 FQGNSA, per germline. The J segment lost 2 bases and the V segment lost 5 bases, leaving 7 bases of the junction unmatched. The CDR3 region is CASSGGDRGTNYGYTF. The CDR3 DNA reads as TGTGCCAGCAGCGGAGGGGACAGGGGGACCAACTATGGCTACACCTTC.

This clonotype appeared a single time. This rearrangement joins TRBV23-1 to TRBJ1-2; D is possibly TRBD1 (5 bases). TRBV23-1 is designated an ORF whose function remains uncertain. V was clipped by 3 bases and J by 0 bases, with 11 bases between them. The CDR3 is made up of 15 amino acids. CDR3 sequence reads: CASSQGQLTNYGYTF. CDR3 bases: TGCGCCAGCAGTCAGGGGCAGCTAACTAACTATGGCTACACCTTC.

The genes are TRBV19 and TRBJ2-3; TRBD1 agrees at 10 bases. Trimming at V came to 6 bases and at J to 4 bases, leaving 7 bases not matched to a gene. The germline V gene encodes CDR1 LNHDA and CDR2 SQIVND (reference sequence). The CDR3 totals 15 residues. This chain's CDR3 is CASRKGQGNSDTQYF. The CDR3 DNA follows: TGTGCCAGTAGGAAGGGACAGGGGAACTCAGATACGCAGTATTTT.

DNA for the CDR3: TGCGCCAGCAGCTTGGAAACCCGGGGGAACACCGGGGAGCTGTTTTTT. Encoded protein: CASSLETRGNTGELFF. V and J are TRBV5-1 and TRBJ2-2; D is perhaps TRBD2 (5 bases). Trimming shortened V by 0 bases and J by 1 base, and 10 bases separated the two germline ends. In germline, CDR1 is SGHRS, CDR2 YFSETQ. The CDR3 covers 16 residues.

This chain joins TRBV5-6 and TRBJ2-5, with a weak D call TRBD1 (6 bases). Per the germline V gene, CDR1 is SGHDT and CDR2 is YYEEEE. The CDR3 is 13 amino acids. The V gene lost 7 bases and the J gene lost 2 bases, with 12 bases spanning the gap. DNA of the CDR3: TGTGCCAGCGGGCAGGGGCCTCAAGAGACCCAGTACTTC. It translates to CASGQGPQETQYF.

The chain employs TRBV5-6 and TRBJ1-1, with D possibly being TRBD1 (6 bases). V dropped 5 bases and J dropped 5 bases, with 16 bases sitting between them. The length of the CDR3 is 14 residues. Germline V gives CDR1 SGHDT, CDR2 YYEEEE. CDR3 region: CASRTTGSRTEAFF. The CDR3 DNA reads as TGTGCCAGCAGGACCACAGGGTCGAGGACTGAAGCTTTCTTT.